What follows is one T cell receptor (beta chain) and its context. These data are taken from a study of blood T cell repertoires in COVID-19. Study summary: PBMCs, B-cell-depleted T cells, or T cells were the source of the cDNA or gDNA that made up the material.

The CDR3 is 15 residues long. Germline V gives CDR1 LGHNT, CDR2 FRNRAP. V lost 6 bases and J lost 3; bases outside the gene matches: 9. Assay used: immunoSEQ multiplex PCR; TCRdb lists only in-frame clones, some missing. The data contain 130,000 to 150,000 clones, approximately 90% of them singletons. This TCR came from a woman between 50 and 59 years old with active or convalescent COVID-19. The sequenced material came from peripheral blood. The rearrangement uses TRBV12-5 and TRBJ2-3; 7 bases match TRBD1. The CDR3 loop is CASGPDRKDTDTQYF. As DNA, the CDR3 is TGTGCTAGTGGCCCGGACAGGAAAGATACAGATACGCAGTATTTT.